A single sample is the source of the 10 T cell receptor beta chains below, sequenced in a study of blood T cell repertoires in COVID-19. The assay was immunoSEQ multiplex PCR, and TCRdb's table has in-frame clones only and misses some. The sample includes 250,000 to 350,000 clones, around 86% of them seen just once. Sample: peripheral blood. The receptors were sampled from a woman aged 45-65 years with acute or convalescent COVID-19.

V and J are TRBV4-2 and TRBJ1-3; D gene ambiguous. The CDR3 consists of 14 residues. Germline CDR1 reads LGHNA; CDR2 reads YNFKEQ. Trimming stripped 4 bases from V and 0 bases from J, with 7 bases between. CDR3 amino acids: CASSPPGSGNTIYF. The CDR3 DNA is TGTGCCAGCAGCCCCCCAGGCTCTGGAAACACCATATATTTT.

The chain carries TRBV30 and TRBJ2-5, with TRBD2 matching over 10 bases. The J segment lost 5 bases and the V segment lost 0 bases, leaving 15 bases of the junction unmatched. Looked up from germline, CDR1 is GTSNPN and CDR2 is SVGIG (reference sequence). The CDR3 totals 18 residues. DNA of the CDR3: TGTGCCTGGAGTGTAGAAAGAGTAGCGGGAGGTCCCCGGGAGACCCAGTACTTC. Translating gives CAWSVERVAGGPRETQYF.

This rearrangement joins TRBV10-3 to TRBJ2-7, with 8 bases lining up with TRBD1. Germline CDR1 and CDR2: ENHRY and SYGVKD. This CDR3 is 18 amino acids long. Unmatched junction bases numbered 15, after V lost 4 bases and J lost 1 base. The DNA of the CDR3 is TGTGCCATCAGTGGGGGGGAAGTACGACAGGGGTTTTCCTACGAGCAGTACTTC. Amino acid sequence: CAISGGEVRQGFSYEQYF.

The chain recombines TRBV6-6 with TRBJ2-7; perhaps TRBD1 as D (5 bases). The V end was cut by 9 bases, the J end by 3 bases, with 12 bases between. CDR3 size: 12 residues. Per the germline V gene, CDR1 is MNHNY and CDR2 is SVGAGI (reference sequence). CDR3 protein: CASKGQSYEQYF. The CDR3 DNA follows: TGTGCCAGTAAGGGGCAGAGCTACGAGCAGTACTTC.

V is TRBV19 and J is TRBJ1-4; 7 nucleotides match TRBD1. The V gene's germline CDR1 is LNHDA and CDR2 SQIVND (reference sequence). The CDR3 sequence is 15 residues long. Trimming took 7 bases from V and 0 from J; bases not matched to a gene: 5. CDR3 bases: TGTGCCAGTACCCGAGGGACAGCAACTAATGAAAAACTGTTTTTT. It is translated as CASTRGTATNEKLFF.

The V call is TRBV13, the J call TRBJ2-2, with 9 bases that match TRBD1. CDR1 and CDR2 (germline): PRHDT, FYEKMQ (reference sequence). The J segment lost 10 bases and the V segment lost 5 bases, leaving 14 bases of the junction unmatched. CDR3 length: 16 residues. The CDR3 DNA follows: TGTGCCAGCAGCCTCCGCGGGACAGGGAAGACGCCGGAGCTGTTTTTT. Protein product: CASSLRGTGKTPELFF.

The sample holds one count of this clone. This chain joins TRBV24-1 and TRBJ2-7; 10 positions agree with TRBD1. Germline V gene sequence: CDR1 KGHDR, CDR2 SFDVKD. The CDR3 loop spans 14 amino acids. J gave up 1 base and V 9 bases, and 5 bases lay outside the gene matches. In DNA form, the CDR3 reads TGTGCCACCGGTGGGACAGGGGTTTCCTACGAGCAGTACTTC. Its protein product is CATGGTGVSYEQYF.

The gene calls are TRBV27 and TRBJ2-7, with D unclear. V was pared by 7 bases and J by 0 bases, with 19 bases between. The CDR3 covers 16 residues. Germline loops: CDR1 MNHEY, CDR2 SMNVEV (reference sequence). The CDR3 loop is CASTDPQVVSSYEQYF. The CDR3 DNA is TGTGCCAGCACCGATCCCCAGGTCGTTAGCTCCTACGAGCAGTACTTC.

This chain connects TRBV28 to TRBJ2-3; 8 positions agree with TRBD2. Germline V CDR1 and CDR2: MDHEN, SYDVKM. With 8 bases clipped from V and 3 bases from J, the junction kept 7 bases outside the gene matches. This CDR3 region has 14 residues. Written as DNA, the CDR3 is TGTGCCAGCGGCCACCGCGGGAGGACAGATACGCAGTATTTT. Translation: CASGHRGRTDTQYF.

The gene calls are TRBV6-5 and TRBJ2-1; D may be TRBD1 (5 bases). Looked up from germline, CDR1 is MNHEY and CDR2 is SVGAGI. V was clipped by 6 bases and J by 10 bases, with 16 bases between them. The length of the CDR3 is 13 residues. CDR3 protein: CASRLTAAGEQFF. The CDR3 DNA is TGTGCCAGCAGGCTGACTGCAGCAGGGGAGCAGTTCTTC.